Listed below are T cell receptor beta chains from one sample, sequenced in a study of OX40 agonist ivuxolimab in advanced cancers. Clones were sequenced by immunoSEQ multiplex PCR, and TCRdb holds only the in-frame ones, with some missing. The repertoire holds under 100,000 clones, with around nine tenths as singletons. The sequencing used CD4+ or CD8+ T cells sorted from blood, collected in a trial of the OX40 agonist ivuxolimab. All receptors come from an adult with an advanced solid tumor such as melanoma, head and neck, liver or kidney cancer. The CDR3 runs from the conserved cysteine through the conserved F or W. Fields, in order: CDR3 DNA, CDR3 protein, V gene, D gene, clone size, J gene. A D gene is named only where the DNA matches it firmly. The size entry is marked missing in some rows and otherwise reads once, few, many or a size class.

TGTGCCAGCAGCTCCGGGACAGGGGGTTCAGGGGCCAACGTCCTGACTTTC | CASSSGTGGSGANVLTF | TRBV7-9 | TRBD1 | - | TRBJ2-6
TGTGCCAGCATGGGCCTTGCTCACGAGCAGTACTTC | CASMGLAHEQYF | TRBV6-5 | - | - | TRBJ2-7
TGTGCCAGCAGCCCCAGAGAGGTACAAACTAATGAAAAACTGTTTTTT | CASSPREVQTNEKLFF | TRBV11-2 | - | - | TRBJ1-4
TGTGCCAGCAGCTTGCGGGTAGCGAGCGGGAGTACCCCCTACGAGCAGTACTTC | CASSLRVASGSTPYEQYF | TRBV7-2 | TRBD2 | - | TRBJ2-7
TGCGCCAGCAGCCAAACCCACAGGGGAGGGAGCAATCAGCCCCAGCATTTT | CASSQTHRGGSNQPQHF | TRBV4-1 | TRBD1 | once | TRBJ1-5
TGTGCCAGCGGGACGGGGACTTCCTACGAGCAGTACTTC | CASGTGTSYEQYF | TRBV2 | - | - | TRBJ2-7
TGTGCCAGCAGTCAGGGGACGTCTCCCTACGAGCAGTACTTC | CASSQGTSPYEQYF | TRBV28 | - | - | TRBJ2-7
TGTGCCAGTAGTAGGACAGGGTCTGGGGCCAACGTCCTGACTTTC | CASSRTGSGANVLTF | TRBV19 | TRBD1 | - | TRBJ2-6
TGTGCCTGGAGTGTACGCTCGTTGGGGAACAATGAGCAGTTCTTC | CAWSVRSLGNNEQFF | TRBV30 | - | - | TRBJ2-1
TGTGCTAGCAGCTTATTCCCCGAAGAGACCCAGTACTTC | CASSLFPEETQYF | TRBV7-7 | - | - | TRBJ2-5
TGTGCCAGCAGCCCCGACTACTACACAGATACGCAGTATTTT | CASSPDYYTDTQYF | TRBV28 | - | - | TRBJ2-3
TGCGCCAGCAGCCAAGAGGGACAGGGGGTAAACACTGAAGCTTTCTTT | CASSQEGQGVNTEAFF | TRBV4-1 | TRBD1 | - | TRBJ1-1
TGCGCCAGCAGTGAATCGGGGGGGTCCTACAATGAGCAGTTCTTC | CASSESGGSYNEQFF | TRBV10-1 | TRBD2 | once | TRBJ2-1
TGTGCCAGCAGCTTAGTCAGGACCGTGAAACTCACCGGGGAGCTGTTTTTT | CASSLVRTVKLTGELFF | TRBV11-2 | - | few | TRBJ2-2
TGCGCCAGCAGCTTGGTTCGGGAGAGGTACAATGAGCAGTTCTTC | CASSLVRERYNEQFF | TRBV5-1 | - | - | TRBJ2-1
TGTGCCAGCTCACTTTTTACAGTTCGGGCCACCGGGGAGCTGTTTTTT | CASSLFTVRATGELFF | TRBV18 | - | - | TRBJ2-2
TGTGCCAGCAGCGCAACAAACCGGGTTTCCTACGAGCAGTACTTC | CASSATNRVSYEQYF | TRBV9 | - | - | TRBJ2-7
TGCGCCAGCAGTGAGTCGGGGAAAAGGCAGTACTTC | CASSESGKRQYF | TRBV10-2 | - | - | TRBJ2-7
TGTGCCAGCAGCTTGAACAGTTTGAATGAGCAGTTCTTC | CASSLNSLNEQFF | TRBV7-8 | - | - | TRBJ2-1
TGTGCCAGCTCACCACCGACGAGGCTAGATACGCAGTATTTT | CASSPPTRLDTQYF | TRBV18 | - | few | TRBJ2-3
TGTGCCAGCAGCTTAGTATCCGGGACAGGGGGCTACGAGCAGTACTTC | CASSLVSGTGGYEQYF | TRBV7-2 | TRBD1 | few | TRBJ2-7
TGTGCCAGCAGTTTATATGGGGTTACCGGCACAGATACGCAGTATTTT | CASSLYGVTGTDTQYF | TRBV27 | - | - | TRBJ2-3
TGTGCCAGCAGCTTTCAGGGGGAGGTCACTGAAGCTTTCTTT | CASSFQGEVTEAFF | TRBV7-2 | TRBD1 | - | TRBJ1-1
TGTGCCAGCAGCCGGTGGGGCCTAGCGGGAGGGGACGAGCAGTACTTC | CASSRWGLAGGDEQYF | TRBV7-2 | TRBD2 | - | TRBJ2-7
TGTGCCAGCACCGAGGGTCCAGTGTCTGGGTATGGCTACACCTTC | CASTEGPVSGYGYTF | TRBV6-6 | - | - | TRBJ1-2
TGTGCCAGCAGCTTAGGCGCGGGGGATATGTATGGCTACACCTTC | CASSLGAGDMYGYTF | TRBV7-9 | - | - | TRBJ1-2
TGTGCCAGCAGCTTACTAGCGGGGACCTACAATGAGCAGTTCTTC | CASSLLAGTYNEQFF | TRBV11-3 | TRBD2 | - | TRBJ2-1
TGTGCCAGCAGCTTATCCCGGACAGGGCCGGACACCGGGGAGCTGTTTTTT | CASSLSRTGPDTGELFF | TRBV7-9 | TRBD1 | - | TRBJ2-2
TGTGCCAGTAGTATAAGTGTGACCGGGGAGCTGTTTTTT | CASSISVTGELFF | TRBV19 | - | - | TRBJ2-2
TGTGCCAGCAGTGACTCTGAGACCCCGAATGTTCGAGGTACCTACGAGCAGTACTTC | CASSDSETPNVRGTYEQYF | TRBV6-4 | - | - | TRBJ2-7
TGCAGTGCTATCGGGCGAGACGGCAGGTTCTTC | CSAIGRDGRFF | TRBV20-1 | - | - | TRBJ2-1
TGTGCCAGCTCAATCCTTACGACAGGTTTGACGGGGGAGCTGTTTTTT | CASSILTTGLTGELFF | TRBV18 | - | - | TRBJ2-2
TGTGCCAGCAGTTTTCAGGCCGGGACAGGGGGCCAGGGAGATACGCAGTATTTT | CASSFQAGTGGQGDTQYF | TRBV27 | TRBD1 | - | TRBJ2-3
TGTGCCAGCAGCTTAGAGAGTGGGACAGGGCGCCACCAGTACTTC | CASSLESGTGRHQYF | TRBV7-2 | TRBD1 | - | TRBJ2-5
TGTGCCAGCAGCGCGTGGGGGGCGTCTAACTATGGCTACACCTTC | CASSAWGASNYGYTF | TRBV9 | - | - | TRBJ1-2
TGTGCCAGCAGCTCTGGACAGGGGGCCTACGAGCAGTACTTC | CASSSGQGAYEQYF | TRBV5-4 | TRBD1 | - | TRBJ2-7
TGTGCCAGCAGTTACGTTGGCAGGGGGAACACCGGGGAGCTGTTTTTT | CASSYVGRGNTGELFF | TRBV6-5 | - | - | TRBJ2-2
TGTGCCAGCAGTTTGAGTGGGGCACAGGCCCAGTTC | CASSLSGAQAQF | TRBV28 | - | - | TRBJ2-7
TGCAGCGGGGGGGATACTAACTATGGCTACACCTTC | CSGGDTNYGYTF | TRBV29-1 | - | - | TRBJ1-2
TGTGCCAGCAGCTTAAATCTTGGGCAGCACAATGAGCAGTTCTTC | CASSLNLGQHNEQFF | TRBV7-3 | - | - | TRBJ2-1